Listed below are T cell receptor beta chains from one sample, sequenced in a study of response to subunit inactivated influenza vaccine. TCRdb reprocessed the RT-PCR reads via MiXCR and lists one record per CDR3 protein. The data show 590,000 or so distinct CDR3 sequences, approximately 14% seen once. The sequences come from PBMCs from blood, collected around 14 days before vaccination. The receptors here all came from a man aged 50 or older who received an inactivated influenza vaccine. CDR3s include the opening cysteine and the closing phenylalanine or tryptophan. The order of the fields is V gene, clone size, CDR3 length, J gene, D gene, CDR3 DNA, CDR3 protein. A D gene is named only where the DNA matches it firmly. Only part of the rows carry a size: once, few, many, or a class if the clone is expanded.

v_gene: TRBV10-2
abundance: NA
len: 19
j_gene: TRBJ2-3
d_gene: TRBD2
CDR3nt: TGCGCCAGCAGTGAGCACAACGGGAGGACTAGCGGGGCCTCGAATACGCAGTATTTT
CDR3aa: CASSEHNGRTSGASNTQYF

v_gene: TRBV11-2
abundance: few
len: 12
j_gene: TRBJ1-2
d_gene: NA
CDR3nt: TGTGCCAGCAGCCCCTACACGGATGGCTACACCTTC
CDR3aa: CASSPYTDGYTF

v_gene: TRBV27
abundance: NA
len: 13
j_gene: TRBJ2-7
d_gene: NA
CDR3nt: TGTGCCAGCAGGAACAGGGGTGCGGGGGAGCAGTACTTC
CDR3aa: CASRNRGAGEQYF

v_gene: TRBV29-1
abundance: NA
len: 14
j_gene: TRBJ2-3
d_gene: NA
CDR3nt: TGCAGCGTTGAAGTGGGCACGCGAGGAGATACGCAGTATTTT
CDR3aa: CSVEVGTRGDTQYF

v_gene: TRBV7-8
abundance: NA
len: 15
j_gene: TRBJ2-3
d_gene: TRBD2
CDR3nt: TGTGCCAGCAGCTTAGGGACTAGGGGTCGGTATACGCAGTATTTT
CDR3aa: CASSLGTRGRYTQYF

v_gene: TRBV27
abundance: few
len: 13
j_gene: TRBJ1-1
d_gene: NA
CDR3nt: TGTGCCAGCAGTCCAGGGTTGTCGGCTGAAGCTTTCTTT
CDR3aa: CASSPGLSAEAFF

v_gene: TRBV7-9
abundance: few
len: 15
j_gene: TRBJ1-1
d_gene: NA
CDR3nt: TGTGCCAGCAGCTTAGCGGGAGGGTTCCGGACTGAAGCTTTCTTT
CDR3aa: CASSLAGGFRTEAFF

v_gene: TRBV7-9
abundance: NA
len: 14
j_gene: TRBJ1-6
d_gene: NA
CDR3nt: TGTGCCAGCACCAACGGACAGCTTAATTCACCCCTCCACTTT
CDR3aa: CASTNGQLNSPLHF

v_gene: TRBV20-1
abundance: NA
len: 14
j_gene: TRBJ1-4
d_gene: NA
CDR3nt: TGCAGTGCTAGAGATCTTCAAGGGTATGAAAAACTGTTTTTT
CDR3aa: CSARDLQGYEKLFF

v_gene: TRBV5-1
abundance: few
len: 16
j_gene: TRBJ2-3
d_gene: TRBD2
CDR3nt: TGCGCCAGCAGCCGGAGACTAGCGGGATCCGGGGATACGCAGTATTTT
CDR3aa: CASSRRLAGSGDTQYF

v_gene: TRBV12-3/TRBV12-4
abundance: NA
len: 14
j_gene: TRBJ2-4
d_gene: NA
CDR3nt: TGTGCCAGCAATCTAGGCCTAGCCAAAAACATTCAGTACTTC
CDR3aa: CASNLGLAKNIQYF

v_gene: TRBV7-2
abundance: NA
len: 16
j_gene: TRBJ2-1
d_gene: TRBD2
CDR3nt: TGTGCCAGCAGCTTAGGTGGCGGGGGGTACTACAATGAGCAGTTCTTC
CDR3aa: CASSLGGGGYYNEQFF

v_gene: TRBV27
abundance: NA
len: 15
j_gene: TRBJ2-5
d_gene: NA
CDR3nt: TGTGCCAGCAGTCGGCTCGCGGGGGCTATAGAGACCCAGTACTTC
CDR3aa: CASSRLAGAIETQYF

v_gene: TRBV12-3/TRBV12-4
abundance: many
len: 16
j_gene: TRBJ1-1
d_gene: TRBD1
CDR3nt: TGTGCCAGCAGTCAAGGGGGCGCAGGACTGAACACTGAAGCTTTCTTT
CDR3aa: CASSQGGAGLNTEAFF

v_gene: TRBV20-1
abundance: NA
len: 16
j_gene: TRBJ2-1
d_gene: NA
CDR3nt: TGCAGTGCTCCCCAAGCCGGGAGTACAACCTTCGGGGAGCAGTTCTTC
CDR3aa: CSAPQAGSTTFGEQFF

v_gene: TRBV7-2
abundance: NA
len: 15
j_gene: TRBJ1-6
d_gene: NA
CDR3nt: TGTGCCAGCAGCATCTACAGGGATGGCAATTCACCCCTCCACTTT
CDR3aa: CASSIYRDGNSPLHF

v_gene: TRBV14
abundance: few
len: 13
j_gene: TRBJ1-2
d_gene: NA
CDR3nt: TGTGCCAGCAGTCGCCAGAGGGCCGATGGCTACACCTTC
CDR3aa: CASSRQRADGYTF

v_gene: TRBV6-2/TRBV6-3
abundance: NA
len: 12
j_gene: TRBJ2-7
d_gene: NA
CDR3nt: TGTGCCAGCGCAGAGGGTCCACACGAGCAGTACTTC
CDR3aa: CASAEGPHEQYF

v_gene: TRBV20-1
abundance: few
len: 15
j_gene: TRBJ2-1
d_gene: TRBD2
CDR3nt: TGCAGTGCTAGCCCGGGACTAGCGCCCTACAATGAGCAGTTCTTC
CDR3aa: CSASPGLAPYNEQFF

v_gene: TRBV5-1
abundance: NA
len: 15
j_gene: TRBJ2-2
d_gene: TRBD1
CDR3nt: TGCGCCAGCAGCTTACAGGGGCCTAAGGGCGGGGAGCTGTTTTTT
CDR3aa: CASSLQGPKGGELFF

v_gene: TRBV12-3/TRBV12-4
abundance: NA
len: 14
j_gene: TRBJ2-7
d_gene: NA
CDR3nt: TGTGCCAGCAGTTTCGGCACCCCCGGCGGCGAGCAGTACTTC
CDR3aa: CASSFGTPGGEQYF

v_gene: TRBV29-1
abundance: NA
len: 13
j_gene: TRBJ2-2
d_gene: NA
CDR3nt: TGCAGCGTTCTATCGGGAACCAACGGGGAGCTGTTTTTT
CDR3aa: CSVLSGTNGELFF

v_gene: TRBV4-3
abundance: few
len: 15
j_gene: TRBJ1-4
d_gene: NA
CDR3nt: TGCGCCAGCAGCCAAGATTTGGCAGGCAATGAAAAACTGTTTTTT
CDR3aa: CASSQDLAGNEKLFF

v_gene: TRBV9
abundance: NA
len: 16
j_gene: TRBJ2-1
d_gene: TRBD2
CDR3nt: TGTGCCAGCAGCGTAGGGGGACTAGCGGGAGCAAATGAGCAGTTCTTC
CDR3aa: CASSVGGLAGANEQFF

v_gene: TRBV3-1
abundance: few
len: 12
j_gene: TRBJ2-5
d_gene: NA
CDR3nt: TGTGCCAGCAGCCATAACAGGGTAACCCAGTACTTC
CDR3aa: CASSHNRVTQYF

v_gene: TRBV12-3/TRBV12-4
abundance: NA
len: 14
j_gene: TRBJ2-3
d_gene: NA
CDR3nt: TGTGCCAGTGGAGCGATAAGACTTTTTGATACGCAGTATTTT
CDR3aa: CASGAIRLFDTQYF

v_gene: TRBV13
abundance: many
len: 17
j_gene: TRBJ2-2
d_gene: NA
CDR3nt: TGTGCCAGCAGCTTAGGAGGCGGGCCGCGCAGCACCGGGGAGCTGTTTTTT
CDR3aa: CASSLGGGPRSTGELFF

v_gene: TRBV5-1
abundance: few
len: 15
j_gene: TRBJ2-1
d_gene: TRBD2
CDR3nt: TGCGCCAGCAGCTCACATCTAGCGGGAGCATGGGAGCAGTTCTTC
CDR3aa: CASSSHLAGAWEQFF

v_gene: TRBV7-2
abundance: NA
len: 16
j_gene: TRBJ2-5
d_gene: TRBD2
CDR3nt: TGTGCCAGCAGCCCAAGACTAGCGGGGGGCCAGGAGACCCAGTACTTC
CDR3aa: CASSPRLAGGQETQYF

v_gene: TRBV5-1
abundance: many
len: 14
j_gene: TRBJ2-7
d_gene: NA
CDR3nt: TGCGCCAGCAGCTTGAAATCTTCAACCTACGAGCAGTACTTC
CDR3aa: CASSLKSSTYEQYF

v_gene: TRBV7-9
abundance: few
len: 15
j_gene: TRBJ2-1
d_gene: TRBD1
CDR3nt: TGTGCCAGCAGCGTCGGGACAGGGCTTGTGAATGAGCAGTTCTTC
CDR3aa: CASSVGTGLVNEQFF

v_gene: TRBV2
abundance: few
len: 16
j_gene: TRBJ2-2
d_gene: NA
CDR3nt: TGTGCCAGCAGGAGGGCCCTACGGTACAACACCGGGGAGCTGTTTTTT
CDR3aa: CASRRALRYNTGELFF

v_gene: TRBV27
abundance: NA
len: 13
j_gene: TRBJ2-3
d_gene: NA
CDR3nt: TGTGCCAGCAGTTCCTACAGGGAAGATACGCAGTATTTT
CDR3aa: CASSSYREDTQYF

v_gene: TRBV9
abundance: NA
len: 15
j_gene: TRBJ2-4
d_gene: NA
CDR3nt: TGTGCCAGCAGCGTAGCTCCAGGGGGGAAAAACATTCAGTACTTC
CDR3aa: CASSVAPGGKNIQYF

v_gene: TRBV7-9
abundance: NA
len: 14
j_gene: TRBJ1-2
d_gene: TRBD1
CDR3nt: TGTGCCAGCAGCTTAGATTCAGGGGGCATCGGCTACACCTTC
CDR3aa: CASSLDSGGIGYTF

v_gene: TRBV15
abundance: NA
len: 15
j_gene: TRBJ1-5
d_gene: NA
CDR3nt: TGTGCCACCAGCAGACAGCGGGAGTCGTCTGGCGCGCAGCATTTT
CDR3aa: CATSRQRESSGAQHF

v_gene: TRBV27
abundance: few
len: 17
j_gene: TRBJ1-6
d_gene: TRBD1
CDR3nt: TGTGCCAGCAGTCAAACAGGGACAGGGGGATATAATTCACCCCTCCACTTT
CDR3aa: CASSQTGTGGYNSPLHF

v_gene: TRBV29-1
abundance: many
len: 15
j_gene: TRBJ2-2
d_gene: TRBD2
CDR3nt: TGCAGCATAAAGGGCGGGAGGTCGAACACCGGGGAGCTGTTTTTT
CDR3aa: CSIKGGRSNTGELFF

v_gene: TRBV7-2
abundance: few
len: 13
j_gene: TRBJ2-3
d_gene: NA
CDR3nt: TGTGCCAGCAGCGGGCGAGTCTGGGTTGGGCAGTATTTT
CDR3aa: CASSGRVWVGQYF

v_gene: TRBV6-5
abundance: few
len: 14
j_gene: TRBJ1-5
d_gene: NA
CDR3nt: TGTGCCAGCAGTACTTTAGGGGAAAATCAGCCCCAGCATTTT
CDR3aa: CASSTLGENQPQHF

v_gene: TRBV5-6
abundance: few
len: 18
j_gene: TRBJ2-4
d_gene: TRBD2
CDR3nt: TGTGCCAGCAGCTTGGTAATACAGAGCGGGAGGGGTTCAAACATTCAGTACTTC
CDR3aa: CASSLVIQSGRGSNIQYF

v_gene: TRBV29-1
abundance: few
len: 13
j_gene: TRBJ1-2
d_gene: NA
CDR3nt: TGCAGCGTTGATCTTCCAGGGAACTATGGCTACACCTTC
CDR3aa: CSVDLPGNYGYTF

v_gene: TRBV20-1
abundance: few
len: 11
j_gene: TRBJ2-7
d_gene: NA
CDR3nt: TGCAGTGCTGGCGGGGTGGGAGAGCAGTACTTC
CDR3aa: CSAGGVGEQYF

v_gene: TRBV5-1
abundance: NA
len: 16
j_gene: TRBJ2-5
d_gene: TRBD2
CDR3nt: TGCGCCAGCAGCTCCGGGACTAGCGGGAGAGCTGAGACCCAGTACTTC
CDR3aa: CASSSGTSGRAETQYF

v_gene: TRBV27
abundance: few
len: 14
j_gene: TRBJ1-1
d_gene: TRBD1
CDR3nt: TGTGCCAGCAGTTCGGACAGGGGGTACACTGAAGCTTTCTTT
CDR3aa: CASSSDRGYTEAFF

v_gene: TRBV5-5
abundance: NA
len: 16
j_gene: TRBJ2-5
d_gene: TRBD2
CDR3nt: TGTGCCAGCAGCCCTGGGCGGACTAGCGGGCAAGAGACCCAGTACTTC
CDR3aa: CASSPGRTSGQETQYF

v_gene: TRBV7-2
abundance: few
len: 14
j_gene: TRBJ2-5
d_gene: NA
CDR3nt: TGTGCCAGCAGCTTAGTTCGGATCGGGGAGACCCAGTACTTC
CDR3aa: CASSLVRIGETQYF

v_gene: TRBV5-1
abundance: many
len: 15
j_gene: TRBJ1-5
d_gene: NA
CDR3nt: TGCGCCAGCAGCTTGAATGGAAATAGCAATCAGCCCCAGCATTTT
CDR3aa: CASSLNGNSNQPQHF

v_gene: TRBV5-1
abundance: few
len: 14
j_gene: TRBJ2-3
d_gene: NA
CDR3nt: TGCGCCAGCAGCTTGACGGACGTCACAGATACGCAGTATTTT
CDR3aa: CASSLTDVTDTQYF